This is a list of T cell receptor beta chains from one sample in a study of cytomegalovirus exposure and HLA in healthy donors. The method was immunoSEQ multiplex PCR; TCRdb's version includes in-frame clones alone and lacks a portion of them. The sample carries about 98,000 clones, approximately 94% recorded once. Sequenced input: PBMCs. The receptor set was obtained from a woman between 18 and 29 years old in good health and CMV-seronegative. Each CDR3 is given with its conserved first and last residue. Each record gives: V gene, J gene, CDR3 protein.

v_call: TRBV7-2
j_call: TRBJ2-1
cdr3_aa: CASSLWASGNEQFF

v_call: TRBV6-5
j_call: TRBJ2-7
cdr3_aa: CASSRLAGYEQYF

v_call: TRBV19
j_call: TRBJ1-5
cdr3_aa: CASSRDSFTLSNQPQHF

v_call: TRBV29-1
j_call: TRBJ1-1
cdr3_aa: CSVVTGVGTEAFF

v_call: TRBV5-4
j_call: TRBJ2-6
cdr3_aa: CASSLVPGSGANVLTF

v_call: TRBV27
j_call: TRBJ2-2
cdr3_aa: CASSSWDSKDGELFF

v_call: TRBV27
j_call: TRBJ1-4
cdr3_aa: CRGVEEKLFF

v_call: TRBV5-1
j_call: TRBJ2-1
cdr3_aa: CASSAGTWDQDSYNEQFF

v_call: TRBV19
j_call: TRBJ2-3
cdr3_aa: CASSIRGIGTDTQYF

v_call: TRBV7-6
j_call: TRBJ2-5
cdr3_aa: CASSPWGEHRETQYF

v_call: TRBV10-1
j_call: TRBJ2-6
cdr3_aa: CASSPGTGPGANVLTF

v_call: TRBV5-6
j_call: TRBJ1-1
cdr3_aa: CASRPAKMGTTEAFF

v_call: TRBV12-5
j_call: TRBJ1-5
cdr3_aa: CASVPDTDRGPQPQHF

v_call: TRBV5-4
j_call: TRBJ1-1
cdr3_aa: CASSPGGRVAEGAFF

v_call: TRBV7-2
j_call: TRBJ2-7
cdr3_aa: CASSLKTGGEQYF

v_call: TRBV18
j_call: TRBJ2-1
cdr3_aa: CASSPTTGGRYNEQFF

v_call: TRBV9
j_call: TRBJ2-1
cdr3_aa: CASSVGIAGGRRNEQFF

v_call: TRBV2
j_call: TRBJ2-2
cdr3_aa: CASRAGTADTGELFF

v_call: TRBV6-5
j_call: TRBJ2-5
cdr3_aa: CASRDLPEVQYF

v_call: TRBV18
j_call: TRBJ2-3
cdr3_aa: CASSPTSGGPDTQYF

v_call: TRBV9
j_call: TRBJ2-1
cdr3_aa: CASSRPLGLANYNEQFF

v_call: TRBV11-3
j_call: TRBJ1-6
cdr3_aa: CASSLDGDSSYNSPLHF

v_call: TRBV2
j_call: TRBJ1-1
cdr3_aa: CASRRRDDRTEAFF

v_call: TRBV5-6
j_call: TRBJ1-5
cdr3_aa: CASSQTGNGNQPQHF

v_call: TRBV19
j_call: TRBJ1-2
cdr3_aa: CASRVGQNNYGYTF

v_call: TRBV11-2
j_call: TRBJ1-1
cdr3_aa: CASSLEGTPTGANTEAFF

v_call: TRBV18
j_call: TRBJ1-5
cdr3_aa: CASSPDGAGGSNQPQHF

v_call: TRBV19
j_call: TRBJ2-1
cdr3_aa: CASSIDLTPREQFF

v_call: TRBV29-1
j_call: TRBJ2-2
cdr3_aa: CSVLRSTGELFF

v_call: TRBV4-1
j_call: TRBJ2-7
cdr3_aa: CASSQGGYGDRRGKNEQYF

v_call: TRBV6-4
j_call: TRBJ2-1
cdr3_aa: CASSEGPGTEQFF

v_call: TRBV2
j_call: TRBJ2-7
cdr3_aa: CASRIEGTGLTYEQYF

v_call: TRBV30
j_call: TRBJ2-5
cdr3_aa: CAWSAGGSSQETQYF

v_call: TRBV9
j_call: TRBJ2-3
cdr3_aa: CASSVDRGGDTQYF

v_call: TRBV29-1
j_call: TRBJ2-7
cdr3_aa: CSVPGPHAGDRDEQYF

v_call: TRBV7-8
j_call: TRBJ2-5
cdr3_aa: CASSPNGQGETQYF

v_call: TRBV28
j_call: .
cdr3_aa: CASGLWTGGNEQYF

v_call: TRBV6-4
j_call: TRBJ2-1
cdr3_aa: CASSAGEPSYNEQFF

v_call: TRBV5-1
j_call: TRBJ2-3
cdr3_aa: CASSFRGESTDTQYF

v_call: TRBV7-8
j_call: TRBJ2-7
cdr3_aa: CASATGVDEQYF

v_call: TRBV19
j_call: TRBJ2-1
cdr3_aa: CASSVVPGNEQFF

v_call: TRBV14
j_call: TRBJ2-7
cdr3_aa: CASSQGSGLAYEQYF

v_call: TRBV30
j_call: TRBJ2-7
cdr3_aa: CAWEQGVGYEQYF

v_call: TRBV5-1
j_call: TRBJ1-1
cdr3_aa: CASMAESWVTEAFF

v_call: TRBV27
j_call: TRBJ2-2
cdr3_aa: CASSLLGLMNTGELFF

v_call: TRBV9
j_call: TRBJ1-2
cdr3_aa: CASSAADGVYGYTF

v_call: TRBV27
j_call: TRBJ2-1
cdr3_aa: CASSPRGYNEQFF